These 3 T cell receptor beta chains were sequenced from one sample in a study of tumor-infiltrating lymphocytes in primary liver carcinoma. The input was 450 to 550 ng total RNA; TCR beta cDNA was made from it with a constant-region primer. Investigators got TCR beta libraries out of three nested multiplex PCR rounds, done with slightly modified ARM-PCR. It was with TRBV1-TRBV30 forward primers and a C-beta reverse primer that the first two PCR rounds were run, at 10 to 11 cycles each. TCRdb reprocessed the multiplex PCR reads via MiXCR and lists one record per CDR3 protein. The sample contains around 56,000 distinct CDR3 sequences, less than 75% of which appear only once. The 20-30 mg bulk tissue piece was not sorted before simultaneous RNA and DNA extraction. The source material was liver tumor tissue from sampling region 2. As for subset: tumor region T2, inferior pole. The receptors were gathered from a man in his forties with primary liver carcinoma and hepatitis B virus infection.

A word on this clonotype: A read error is possible here, since a much larger clone lies one base away. J is TRBJ2-3 and V is TRBV5-1, with 8 nucleotides matching TRBD2. CDR3 length equals 16 residues. CDR1 and CDR2 from the germline V gene are SGHRS and YFSETQ. The CDR3 reads CASSLDGGRNTDTPYF. As DNA, the CDR3 is TGCGCCAGCAGCTTGGACGGCGGGAGGAACACAGATACGCCGTATTTT.

On this clonotype itself: Its ends do not fully match the called genes, so a read error is possible. The chain carries TRBV6-5 and TRBJ2-7; D might be TRBD2 (7 bases). Germline CDR1 reads MNHEY; CDR2 reads SVGAGI. The CDR3 extends over 15 amino acids. CDR3 in DNA: TGCCAGCAGTTACCGGGGGCGGGAGTAGCAGATCCGCAGTACTTC. Protein: CQQLPGAGVADPQYF.

This chain joins TRBV6-1 and TRBJ2-7; 8 nucleotides match TRBD2. J lost 2 bases, V lost 5 bases, and 5 bases had no gene match. The CDR3 has 14 amino acids. Germline V gene lookup returns CDR1 MNHNS and CDR2 SASEGT. The CDR3 DNA sequence: TGTGCCAGCAGTCCTGTACTAGCGGCCTACGAGCAGTACTTC. Amino acid sequence: CASSPVLAAYEQYF.